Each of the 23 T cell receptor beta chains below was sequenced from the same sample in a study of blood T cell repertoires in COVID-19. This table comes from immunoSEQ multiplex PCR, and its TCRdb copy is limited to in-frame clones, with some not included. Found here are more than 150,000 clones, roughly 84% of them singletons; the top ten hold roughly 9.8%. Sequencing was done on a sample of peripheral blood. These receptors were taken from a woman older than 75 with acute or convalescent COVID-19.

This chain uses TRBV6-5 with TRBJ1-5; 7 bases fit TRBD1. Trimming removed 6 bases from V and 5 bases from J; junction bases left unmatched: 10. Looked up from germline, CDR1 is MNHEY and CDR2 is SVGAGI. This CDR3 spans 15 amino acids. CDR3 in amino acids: CASRGRDSQYQPQHF. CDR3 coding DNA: TGTGCCAGCAGGGGGCGGGACAGCCAGTATCAGCCCCAGCATTTT.

The CDR3 nucleotides read TGTGCCAGCAGCTTCTTGGGGTCCGGTACAGGGCACTATGGCTACACCTTC. Translating gives CASSFLGSGTGHYGYTF. The genes are TRBV3-1 (or the pseudogene TRBV3-2) and TRBJ1-2, with D perhaps TRBD1 (6 bases). Germline V CDR1 and CDR2: LGHDT, YNNKEL (reference sequence). CDR3 length: 17 amino acids. Trimming left V 5 bases short and J 3 bases short, with 22 bases between.

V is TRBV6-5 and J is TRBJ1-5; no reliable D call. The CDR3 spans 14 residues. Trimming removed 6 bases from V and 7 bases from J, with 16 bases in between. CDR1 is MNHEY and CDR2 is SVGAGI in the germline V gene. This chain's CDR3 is CASSQRGLEQPQHF. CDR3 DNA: TGTGCCAGCAGCCAACGGGGTTTAGAGCAGCCCCAGCATTTT.

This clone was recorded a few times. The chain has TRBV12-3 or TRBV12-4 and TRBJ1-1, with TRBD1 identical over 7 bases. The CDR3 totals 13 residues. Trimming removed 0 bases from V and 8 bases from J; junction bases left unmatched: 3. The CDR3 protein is CASSLAQDREAFF. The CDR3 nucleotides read TGTGCCAGCAGTTTAGCGCAGGACAGGGAAGCTTTCTTT.

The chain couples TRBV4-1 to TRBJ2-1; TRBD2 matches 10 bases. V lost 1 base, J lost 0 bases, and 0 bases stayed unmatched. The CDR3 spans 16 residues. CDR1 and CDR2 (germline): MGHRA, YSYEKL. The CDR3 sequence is CASSQGLAGSYNEQFF. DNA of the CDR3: TGCGCCAGCAGCCAAGGACTAGCGGGCTCCTACAATGAGCAGTTCTTC.

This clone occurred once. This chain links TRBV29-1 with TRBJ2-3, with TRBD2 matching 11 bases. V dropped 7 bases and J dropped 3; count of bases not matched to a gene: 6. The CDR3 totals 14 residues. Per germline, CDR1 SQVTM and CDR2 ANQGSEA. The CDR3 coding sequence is TGCAGCGGTTTAGCGGGAGGGGGGACAGATACGCAGTATTTT. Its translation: CSGLAGGGTDTQYF.

The CDR3 region is CATSVGGRALETQYF. DNA for the CDR3: TGTGCCACCAGCGTTGGCGGGAGGGCCCTAGAGACCCAGTACTTC. The chain couples TRBV15 to TRBJ2-5; TRBD2 aligns across 9 bases. The CDR3 length is 15 residues. V lost 5 bases to trimming and J lost 4 bases; unmatched junction nucleotides: 8. Germline V CDR1 and CDR2: LNHNV, YYDKDF (reference sequence).

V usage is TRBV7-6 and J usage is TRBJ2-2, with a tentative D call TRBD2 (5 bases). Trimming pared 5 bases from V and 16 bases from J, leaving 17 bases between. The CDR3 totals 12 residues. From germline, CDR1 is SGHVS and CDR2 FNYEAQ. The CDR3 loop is CASSPIGGPAFF. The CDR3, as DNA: TGTGCCAGCAGCCCCATAGGCGGGCCCGCGTTTTTT.

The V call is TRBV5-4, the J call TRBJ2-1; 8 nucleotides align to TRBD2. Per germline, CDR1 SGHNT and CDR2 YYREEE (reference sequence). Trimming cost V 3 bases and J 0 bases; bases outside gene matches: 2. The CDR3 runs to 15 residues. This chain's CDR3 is CASSWSGSSYNEQFF. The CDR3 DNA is TGTGCCAGCAGCTGGAGCGGGAGCTCCTACAATGAGCAGTTCTTC.

The CDR3 sequence: CASSLVPGYGYTF. In DNA form, the CDR3 reads TGTGCCAGCAGCTTGGTGCCAGGCTATGGCTACACCTTC. The chain carries TRBV5-4 and TRBJ1-2, with D hard to call. Germline V lookup: CDR1 SGHNT, CDR2 YYREEE (reference sequence). V lost 0 bases, J lost 4 bases, and 7 bases lay in between. The CDR3 length is 13 residues.

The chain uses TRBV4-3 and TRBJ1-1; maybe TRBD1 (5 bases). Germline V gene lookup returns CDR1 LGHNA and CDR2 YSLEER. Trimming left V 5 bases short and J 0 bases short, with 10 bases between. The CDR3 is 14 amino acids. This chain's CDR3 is CASSADSMNTEAFF. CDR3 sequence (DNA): TGCGCCAGCAGCGCCGACAGCATGAACACTGAAGCTTTCTTT.

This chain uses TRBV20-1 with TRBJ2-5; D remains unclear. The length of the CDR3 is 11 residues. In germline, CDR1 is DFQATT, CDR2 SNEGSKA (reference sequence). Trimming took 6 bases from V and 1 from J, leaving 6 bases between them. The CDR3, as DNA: TGCAGTGCCCGTATCCAAGAGACCCAGTACTTC. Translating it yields CSARIQETQYF.

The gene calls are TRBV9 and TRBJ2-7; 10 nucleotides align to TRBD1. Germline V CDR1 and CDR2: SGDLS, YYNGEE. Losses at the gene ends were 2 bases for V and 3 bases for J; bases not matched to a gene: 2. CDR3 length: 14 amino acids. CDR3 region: CASSVGTGDYEQYF. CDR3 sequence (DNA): TGTGCCAGCAGCGTCGGGACAGGGGACTACGAGCAGTACTTC. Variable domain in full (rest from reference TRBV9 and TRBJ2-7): DSGVTQTPKHLITATGQRVTLRCSPRSGDLSVYWYQQSLDQGLQFLIQYYNGEERAKGNILERFSAQQFPDLHSELNLSSLELGDSALYFCASSVGTGDYEQYFGPGTRLTVT.

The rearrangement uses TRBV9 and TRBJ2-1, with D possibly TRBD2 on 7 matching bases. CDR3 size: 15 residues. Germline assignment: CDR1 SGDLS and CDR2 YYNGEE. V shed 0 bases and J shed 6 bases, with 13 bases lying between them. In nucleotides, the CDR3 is TGTGCCAGCAGCGTAGTGGGGGGGCCTCTCAATGAGCAGTTCTTC. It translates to CASSVVGGPLNEQFF.

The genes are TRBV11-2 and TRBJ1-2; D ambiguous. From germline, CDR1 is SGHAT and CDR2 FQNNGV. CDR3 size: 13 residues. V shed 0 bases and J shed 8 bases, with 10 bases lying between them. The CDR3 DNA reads TGTGCCAGCAGCTTAGACGGGAATTGGGGCTACACCTTC. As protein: CASSLDGNWGYTF.

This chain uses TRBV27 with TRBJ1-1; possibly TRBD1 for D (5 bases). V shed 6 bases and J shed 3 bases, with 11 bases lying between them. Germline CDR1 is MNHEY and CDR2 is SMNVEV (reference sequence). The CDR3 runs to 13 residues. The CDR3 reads CASRAGLHTEAFF. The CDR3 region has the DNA TGTGCCAGCAGGGCGGGACTCCACACTGAAGCTTTCTTT.

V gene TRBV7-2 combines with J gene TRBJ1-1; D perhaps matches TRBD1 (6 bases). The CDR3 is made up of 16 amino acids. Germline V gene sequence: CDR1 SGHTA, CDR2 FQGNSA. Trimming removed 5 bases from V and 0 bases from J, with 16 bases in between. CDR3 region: CASSPFSGTLNTEAFF. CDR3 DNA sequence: TGTGCCAGCAGCCCGTTCTCCGGGACATTGAACACTGAAGCTTTCTTT.

CDR3 amino acids: CASSNGGGVNSPLHF. DNA of the CDR3: TGTGCCAGCAGCAACGGGGGTGGGGTCAATTCACCCCTCCACTTT. The chain recombines TRBV6-2 or TRBV6-3 with TRBJ1-6; a possible D gene is TRBD1 (5 bases). The CDR3 consists of 15 residues. Per germline, CDR1 MNHEY and CDR2 SVGEGT. V was trimmed by 6 bases and J by 7 bases, leaving 16 bases between them.

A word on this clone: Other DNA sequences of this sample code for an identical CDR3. In DNA form, the CDR3 reads TGTGCCAGCAGCCTACAGGGTAATGAGCAGTTCTTC. Translating gives CASSLQGNEQFF. The rearrangement links TRBV3-1 (or the pseudogene TRBV3-2) to TRBJ2-1; TRBD1 is a possible D gene (6 bases). V lost 4 bases and J lost 7, with 8 bases in between. Germline V lookup: CDR1 LGHDT, CDR2 YNNKEL (reference sequence). This CDR3 has 12 amino acids.

The CDR3 sequence: CASSPSSYNEQFF. The CDR3 nucleotides are TGTGCCAGCAGTCCGAGCTCCTACAATGAGCAGTTCTTC. V is TRBV5-6 and J is TRBJ2-1, with no clear D. CDR1 is SGHDT, CDR2 YYEEEE, per germline. V lost 5 bases, J lost 0 bases, and 6 bases lay in between. CDR3 length equals 13 residues.

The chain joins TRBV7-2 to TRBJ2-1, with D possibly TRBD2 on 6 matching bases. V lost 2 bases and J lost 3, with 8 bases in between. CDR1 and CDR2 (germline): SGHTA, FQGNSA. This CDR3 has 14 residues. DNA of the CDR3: TGTGCCAGCAGCTTATCGACTAGCTACAATGAGCAGTTCTTC. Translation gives CASSLSTSYNEQFF.

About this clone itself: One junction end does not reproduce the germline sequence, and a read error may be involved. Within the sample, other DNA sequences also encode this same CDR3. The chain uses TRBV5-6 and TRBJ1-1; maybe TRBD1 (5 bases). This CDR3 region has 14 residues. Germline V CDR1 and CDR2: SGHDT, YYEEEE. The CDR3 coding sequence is TGTGCCAGTAGCTTGGGGAGGGGAGACACTGAAGCTTTCTTT. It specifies CASSLGRGDTEAFF. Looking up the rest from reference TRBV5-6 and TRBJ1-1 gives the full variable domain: DAGVTQSPTHLIKTRGQQVTLRCSPKSGHDTVSWYQQALGQGPQFIFQYYEEEERQRGNFPDRFSGHQFPNYSSELNVNALLLGDSALYLCASSLGRGDTEAFFGQGTRLTVV.

The CDR3 loop is CASSLGQAATNEKLFF. As DNA, the CDR3 is TGTGCCAGCAGTCTGGGACAGGCGGCAACTAATGAAAAACTGTTTTTT. The chain employs TRBV2 and TRBJ1-4, with TRBD1 matching 8 bases. The junction had 5 bases not matched to a gene; V was cut back by 5 bases and J by 0 bases. Germline CDR1 reads SNHLY; CDR2 reads FYNNEI. CDR3 length equals 16 residues.